This T cell receptor beta chain was sequenced during a study of cytomegalovirus exposure and HLA in healthy donors. 60 Vbeta and 13 Jbeta primers were used in PCR. Clones were read by immunoSEQ multiplex PCR, and TCRdb kept only the in-frame ones, dropping some. Of about 120,000 clones detected, more than 60% appear once; the ten largest clones hold 2.7%. The V gene's germline CDR1 is LGHNA and CDR2 YSLEER. J was trimmed by 2 bases and V by 0 bases; bases with no gene match: 5. The CDR3 has 18 amino acids. Sequencing input: PBMCs. The clonotype was recovered from a woman between 40 and 50 years old in good health and CMV-seropositive. The chain employs TRBV4-3 and TRBJ2-1, with 12 bases that match TRBD2. The CDR3 loop is CASSQDGLAGSPYNEQFF. The CDR3 DNA follows: TGCGCCAGCAGCCAAGACGGACTAGCGGGATCTCCCTACAATGAGCAGTTCTTC.